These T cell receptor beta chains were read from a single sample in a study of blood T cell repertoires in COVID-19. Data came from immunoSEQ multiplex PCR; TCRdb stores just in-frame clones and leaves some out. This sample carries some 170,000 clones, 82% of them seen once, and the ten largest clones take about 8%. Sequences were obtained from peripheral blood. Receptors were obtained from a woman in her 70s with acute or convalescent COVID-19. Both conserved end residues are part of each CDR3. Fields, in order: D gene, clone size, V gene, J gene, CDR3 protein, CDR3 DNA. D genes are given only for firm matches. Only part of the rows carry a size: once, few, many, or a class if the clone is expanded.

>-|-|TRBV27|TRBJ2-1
CASSLDSYYQTNEQFF
TGTGCCAGCAGTTTGGACAGCTACTACCAAACCAATGAGCAGTTCTTC
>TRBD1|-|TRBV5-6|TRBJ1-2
CASSRDRKNYGYTF
TGTGCCAGCAGCCGGGACAGGAAAAACTATGGCTACACCTTC
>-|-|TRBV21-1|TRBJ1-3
CASSKGEGESTIYF
TGTGCCAGCAGCAAAGGGGAGGGGGAGAGCACCATATATTTT
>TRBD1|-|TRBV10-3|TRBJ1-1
CAISGQERTEAFF
TGTGCCATCTCCGGACAGGAGCGCACTGAAGCTTTCTTT
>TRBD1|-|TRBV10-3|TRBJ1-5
CAISERTGGQPQHF
TGTGCCATCAGTGAGCGGACAGGGGGACAGCCCCAGCATTTT
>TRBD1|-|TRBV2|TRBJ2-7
CASSVLGQGSYEQYF
TGTGCCAGCAGTGTGCTGGGACAGGGCTCCTACGAGCAGTACTTC
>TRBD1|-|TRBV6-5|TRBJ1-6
CASSYETGADSPLHF
TGTGCCAGCAGTTACGAGACAGGGGCGGACTCACCCCTCCACTTT
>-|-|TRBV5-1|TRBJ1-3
CASSFARTAGNTIYF
TGCGCCAGCAGCTTCGCAAGGACAGCTGGAAACACCATATATTTT
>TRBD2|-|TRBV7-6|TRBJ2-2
CATARLAGGNTGELFF
TGTGCCACCGCGCGACTAGCGGGGGGGAACACCGGGGAGCTGTTTTTT
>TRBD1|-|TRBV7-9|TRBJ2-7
CASSLEGTGIHEQYF
TGTGCCAGCAGCCTAGAAGGGACAGGGATCCACGAGCAGTACTTC
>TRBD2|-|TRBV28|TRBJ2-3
CASTRTSSVSTQYF
TGTGCCAGCACCCGGACTAGTAGTGTCAGCACGCAGTATTTT
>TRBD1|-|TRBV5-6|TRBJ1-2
CASSLWGTGNVYGYTF
TGTGCCAGCAGCTTGTGGGGGACAGGGAACGTCTATGGCTACACCTTC
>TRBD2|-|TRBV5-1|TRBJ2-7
CASSSLAGESYEQYF
TGCGCCAGCAGCTCCCTAGCGGGGGAATCGTACGAGCAGTACTTC
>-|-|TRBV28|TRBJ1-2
CASRPSGGGYGYTF
TGTGCCAGCAGACCGTCGGGGGGGGGCTATGGCTACACCTTC
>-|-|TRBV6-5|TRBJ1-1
CASHRVYTEAFF
TGTGCCAGTCACAGGGTTTACACTGAAGCTTTCTTT
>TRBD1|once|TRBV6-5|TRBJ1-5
CASRRTGGGNQPQHF
TGTGCCAGCAGAAGAACAGGGGGCGGGAATCAGCCCCAGCATTTT
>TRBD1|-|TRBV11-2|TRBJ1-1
CASSQDRGAEAFF
TGTGCCAGCAGCCAGGACAGGGGTGCTGAAGCTTTCTTT
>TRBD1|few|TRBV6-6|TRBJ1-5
CASSYSRQGSNQPQHF
TGTGCCAGCAGTTACTCAAGACAGGGGAGCAATCAGCCCCAGCATTTT
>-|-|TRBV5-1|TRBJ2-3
CASSLGNRDTATDTQYF
TGCGCCAGCAGCTTGGGGAACCGGGACACAGCCACAGATACGCAGTATTTT
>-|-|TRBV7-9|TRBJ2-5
CASSHPYSLQETQYF
TGTGCCAGCAGCCACCCGTACAGTCTACAAGAGACCCAGTACTTC
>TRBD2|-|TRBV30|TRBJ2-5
CAWSVKGLAGYQETQYF
TGTGCCTGGAGTGTGAAGGGACTAGCGGGATACCAAGAGACCCAGTACTTC
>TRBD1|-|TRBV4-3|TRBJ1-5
CASSQETGGIQPQHF
TGCGCCAGCAGCCAAGAGACAGGGGGCATTCAGCCCCAGCATTTT
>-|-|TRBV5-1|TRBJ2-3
CASRLDRTTTDTQYF
TGCGCCAGCAGATTGGATAGGACAACCACAGATACGCAGTATTTT
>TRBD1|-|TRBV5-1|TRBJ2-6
CASSQGQGSSGANVLTF
TGCGCCAGCAGCCAGGGACAGGGGAGCTCTGGGGCCAACGTCCTGACTTTC
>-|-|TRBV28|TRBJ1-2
CASNGLYGYTF
TGTGCCAGCAATGGACTCTATGGCTACACCTTC
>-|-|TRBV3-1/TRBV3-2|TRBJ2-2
CASSLNTGANTGELFF
TGTGCCAGCAGCCTAAATACAGGCGCCAACACCGGGGAGCTGTTTTTT
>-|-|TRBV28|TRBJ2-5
CASKQGEETQYF
TGTGCCAGCAAACAGGGCGAAGAGACCCAGTACTTC
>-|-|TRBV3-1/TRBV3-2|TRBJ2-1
CASSQTNGLYNEQFF
TGTGCCAGCAGCCAAACGAATGGACTCTACAATGAGCAGTTCTTC
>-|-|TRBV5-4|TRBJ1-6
CASSFHFGVYSPLHF
TGTGCCAGCAGCTTTCATTTCGGGGTCTATTCACCCCTCCACTTT
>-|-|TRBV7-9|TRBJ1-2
CASSLDTNYGYTF
TGTGCCAGCAGCCTCGACACAAACTATGGCTACACCTTC
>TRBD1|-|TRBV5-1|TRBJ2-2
CASSSDRVRTGELFF
TGCGCCAGCAGCTCAGACAGGGTTCGCACCGGGGAGCTGTTTTTT
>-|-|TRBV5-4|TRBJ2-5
CASSLRFGQETQYF
TGTGCCAGCAGCTTGCGCTTCGGGCAAGAGACCCAGTACTTC
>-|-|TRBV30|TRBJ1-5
CAWSVSPGGSNQPQHF
TGTGCCTGGAGTGTAAGTCCAGGCGGGAGCAATCAGCCCCAGCATTTT
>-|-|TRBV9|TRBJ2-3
CASSVSSSFSQDTQYF
TGTGCCAGCAGCGTTTCCTCCTCATTCAGTCAAGATACGCAGTATTTT
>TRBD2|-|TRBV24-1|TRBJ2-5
CATSDTSAGAYQETQYF
TGTGCCACCAGTGATACATCAGCGGGAGCGTACCAAGAGACCCAGTACTTC
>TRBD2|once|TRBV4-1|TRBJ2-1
CASSQVSGGTKFF
TGCGCCAGCAGCCAAGTCAGTGGGGGGACTAAGTTCTTC
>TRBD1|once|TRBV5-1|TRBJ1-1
CASVKQGLGSGEAFF
TGCGCCAGCGTAAAACAGGGGCTTGGTTCCGGGGAAGCTTTCTTT